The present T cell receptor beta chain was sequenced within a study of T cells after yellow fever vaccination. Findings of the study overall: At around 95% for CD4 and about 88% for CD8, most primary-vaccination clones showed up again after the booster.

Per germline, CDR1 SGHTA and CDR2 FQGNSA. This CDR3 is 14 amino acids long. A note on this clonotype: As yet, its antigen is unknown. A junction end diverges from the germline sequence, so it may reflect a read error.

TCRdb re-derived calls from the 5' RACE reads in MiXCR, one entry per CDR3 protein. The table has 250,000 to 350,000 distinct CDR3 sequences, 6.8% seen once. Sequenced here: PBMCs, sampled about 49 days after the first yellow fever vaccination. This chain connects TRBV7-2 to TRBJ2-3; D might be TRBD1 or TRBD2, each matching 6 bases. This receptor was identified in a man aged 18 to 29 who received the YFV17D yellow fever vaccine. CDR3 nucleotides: TGTGCCAGCATCTTAGGGCCGGGGGCAGATACGCCGTATTTT. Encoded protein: CASILGPGADTPYF.